The rows below give T cell receptor beta chains drawn from one sample of a study of shared clonotypes between healthy human individuals. This table comes from immunoSEQ multiplex PCR, and its TCRdb copy is limited to in-frame clones, with some not included. This table holds about 1.1 million clones, about 80% found once. Source material: memory CD4+ T cells from PBMCs. Receptors originate from a man aged 18 to 30 in good health. Some clones in this sample may be carry-over from other donors' samples. Both conserved end residues are part of each CDR3. A D gene is named only where the DNA matches it firmly. Expanded clones are given a class, and other clones once, few, many or no size at all.

j_gene	v_gene	abundance	d_gene	len	CDR3nt	CDR3aa
TRBJ2-2	TRBV7-3	-	-	15	TGTGCCAGCAGTAGGGGGACGGCGAACACCGGGGAGCTGTTTTTT	CASSRGTANTGELFF
TRBJ2-5	TRBV7-8	-	-	14	TGTGCCAGCAGCCGAAGACAGCCACAAGAGACCCAGTACTTC	CASSRRQPQETQYF
TRBJ2-1	TRBV28	-	-	12	TGTGCCAGCAGTCCCGGCCCCCATGAGCAGTTCTTC	CASSPGPHEQFF
TRBJ2-2	TRBV5-1	-	-	15	TGCGCCAGCAGCTTGGGACACGGGGACACCGGGGAGCTGTTTTTT	CASSLGHGDTGELFF
TRBJ2-1	TRBV18	-	TRBD1	16	TGTGCCAGCTCCCGGGGTCCGGGACAGGGGGGCAATGAGCAGTTCTTC	CASSRGPGQGGNEQFF
TRBJ1-2	TRBV5-1	-	-	13	TGCGCCAGCGCGGCCCAGGGCGACTATGGCTACACCTTC	CASAAQGDYGYTF
TRBJ2-1	TRBV18	-	TRBD2	18	TGTGCCAGCTCACGGGGAATTATGACTAGCGGGAGGTACAATGAGCAGTTCTTC	CASSRGIMTSGRYNEQFF
TRBJ2-7	TRBV5-1	once	-	14	TGCGCCAGCAGCTTGGGGGAGTATCCCTACGAGCAGTACTTC	CASSLGEYPYEQYF
TRBJ2-5	TRBV28	once	TRBD1	16	TGTGCCAGCAGTTTGGGCCTGACAGGGGGAGGGGAGACCCAGTACTTC	CASSLGLTGGGETQYF
TRBJ2-1	TRBV6-5	-	-	13	TGTGCCAGCAGTCCCACCTACGTCCATGAGCAGTTCTTC	CASSPTYVHEQFF
TRBJ2-7	TRBV11-2	-	TRBD1	18	TGTGCCAGCAGGCCCAGACAGGGGAAGGTTCGAGGGATCTACGAGCAGTACTTC	CASRPRQGKVRGIYEQYF
TRBJ1-5	TRBV7-6	-	-	14	TGTGCCAGCAGCTTAGCGGGTAGCAATCAGCCCCAGCATTTT	CASSLAGSNQPQHF
TRBJ2-3	TRBV7-2	once	-	15	TGTGCCAGCAGCTTAGCGGGAGTCCCTCCAGATACGCAGTATTTT	CASSLAGVPPDTQYF
TRBJ2-1	TRBV19	-	TRBD2	15	TGTGCCAGTAGTACCCAAGGACTAGCGGGAGGCGAGCAGTTCTTC	CASSTQGLAGGEQFF
TRBJ2-6	TRBV5-1	-	-	16	TGCGCCAGCAGCCCGGCCGAAAACTCTGGGGCCAACGTCCTGACTTTC	CASSPAENSGANVLTF
TRBJ1-5	TRBV19	-	-	13	TGTGCCAGTAGTACCTGGGGGGATCAGCCCCAGCATTTT	CASSTWGDQPQHF
TRBJ2-3	TRBV5-1	-	-	15	TGCGCCAGCAGCTTCCAGGGTGGATCCACAGATACGCAGTATTTT	CASSFQGGSTDTQYF
TRBJ2-2	TRBV7-8	-	-	18	TGTGCCAGCAGCTTTGTAGCTTTATGGGAGTTGCGCACCGGGGAGCTGTTTTTT	CASSFVALWELRTGELFF
TRBJ2-1	TRBV2	many	TRBD2	15	TGTGCCAGCAGGGGAACTAGCGGGAGTGCTGGTGAGCAGTTCTTC	CASRGTSGSAGEQFF
TRBJ2-3	TRBV28	few	TRBD2	15	TGTGCCAGCAGTTCGGTACTAGCGCACACAGATACGCAGTATTTT	CASSSVLAHTDTQYF
TRBJ2-7	TRBV4-2	-	TRBD2	15	TGTGCCAGCAGCCAAGAAAGCGGGGTTTACTACGAGCAGTACTTC	CASSQESGVYYEQYF
TRBJ2-3	TRBV7-2	-	TRBD2	18	TGTGCCAGCAGCAGACGCCCGTTAGCGGGAAGTGGCACAGATACGCAGTATTTT	CASSRRPLAGSGTDTQYF
TRBJ2-1	TRBV7-2	-	TRBD2	16	TGTGCCAGCAGCTTAGCTGGACTAGCGGGCGTGAATGAGCAGTTCTTC	CASSLAGLAGVNEQFF
TRBJ1-2	TRBV28	-	TRBD1	13	TGTGCCAGCAGCCAGGGGGGAAACTATGGCTACACCTTC	CASSQGGNYGYTF
TRBJ2-3	TRBV7-8	-	-	15	TGTGCCAGCAGCCTCGACTGGGACTCCACAGATACGCAGTATTTT	CASSLDWDSTDTQYF
TRBJ2-7	TRBV5-1	-	TRBD1	13	TGTGCCAGCAGCTGGGGGACAGGCTACGAGCAGTACTTC	CASSWGTGYEQYF
TRBJ1-3	TRBV2	few	-	14	TGTGCCAGACCACCCCAGGGGCCGGGAAACACCATATATTTT	CARPPQGPGNTIYF
TRBJ1-2	TRBV5-6	-	-	16	TGTGCCAGCAGCTTGTATTTCGGGGCTGGTATGAGCGGCTACACCTTC	CASSLYFGAGMSGYTF
TRBJ1-4	TRBV25-1	-	-	13	TGTGCCAGCGCAAGAGGCTCGGATGAAAAACTGTTTTTT	CASARGSDEKLFF
TRBJ1-1	TRBV5-1	-	TRBD1	16	TGCGCCAGCAGCTTGCAGGGGGCTCAGCGAAACACTGAAGCTTTCTTT	CASSLQGAQRNTEAFF
TRBJ2-5	TRBV7-7	-	-	13	TGTGCTAGCAGCCTCGACTACGGAGAGACCCAGTACTTC	CASSLDYGETQYF
TRBJ2-1	TRBV5-1	-	TRBD1	13	TGCGCCAGCAGGGGGACAGTGGGCAATGAGCAGTTCTTC	CASRGTVGNEQFF
TRBJ2-3	TRBV5-5	-	TRBD2	16	TGTGCCAGCAGCTTAAGGGCTAGCGGGAGTACAGATACGCAGTATTTT	CASSLRASGSTDTQYF
TRBJ2-7	TRBV7-2	once	TRBD1	14	TGTGCCAGCAGCCAGGACAGGAGCTCCTACGAGCAGTACTTC	CASSQDRSSYEQYF
TRBJ1-1	TRBV20-1	-	-	11	TGCAGTGCTAGCTCCACAGGTCAAGCTTTCTTT	CSASSTGQAFF
TRBJ1-2	TRBV6-6	many	-	12	TGTGCCAGCAGTTACGGGTCTACGGGCTACACCTTC	CASSYGSTGYTF
TRBJ2-3	TRBV7-2	-	TRBD2	17	TGTGCCAGCAGCGGGACTAGCGGGGCCCGGAGCACAGATACGCAGTATTTT	CASSGTSGARSTDTQYF
TRBJ2-7	TRBV6-1	-	-	14	TGTGCCAGCCCGACTGAAGGCAGGGCCTACGAGCAGTACTTC	CASPTEGRAYEQYF
TRBJ1-5	TRBV6-1	once	TRBD1	19	TGTGCCAGCAGTGAAGTCGGCAGGGGGCATCTCCGAAACAATCAGCCCCAGCATTTT	CASSEVGRGHLRNNQPQHF
TRBJ2-6	TRBV18	-	-	15	TGTGCCAGCTCACGGGACCTCGCTGGGGCCAACGTCCTGACTTTC	CASSRDLAGANVLTF
TRBJ2-2	TRBV7-9	few	-	12	TGTGCCAGCAGCTTTTGGGGCGGGGAGCTGTTTTTT	CASSFWGGELFF
TRBJ2-1	TRBV28	-	TRBD2	14	TGTGCCAGCAGGGGACTAGGGTCGGGGGATGAGCAGTTCTTC	CASRGLGSGDEQFF
TRBJ2-3	TRBV9	-	-	15	TGTGCCAGCAGCCCGCGAGAGGGGCACACAGATACGCAGTATTTT	CASSPREGHTDTQYF
TRBJ2-1	TRBV19	-	-	13	TGTGCCAGTAGTATTGGGCAAAACCTGATGCAGTTCTTC	CASSIGQNLMQFF